These 29 T cell receptor beta chains originate from one sample sequenced in a study of blood T cells in healthy people across ages. Sample-barcoded 5' priming and a J-beta primer mix drove a second PCR of about 7 to 11 cycles. TCRdb reprocessed the 5' RACE reads with MiXCR, giving one entry per CDR3 protein. The sample has over 600,000 distinct CDR3 sequences; about 46% are singletons. The sequencing input was blood. The source is a man older than 75 in good health.

The J gene is TRBJ2-1, the V gene TRBV6-1; D gene unclear. V was trimmed by 0 bases and J by 5 bases, leaving 11 bases between them. CDR3 length equals 15 residues. Germline-derived CDR1 and CDR2 are MNHNS and SASEGT. CDR3 coding DNA: TGTGCCAGCAGTGAAGCTCCATCGGACCACAATGAGCAGTTCTTC. Translation: CASSEAPSDHNEQFF.

The chain carries TRBV11-1 and TRBJ2-1; D not certain. CDR1 and CDR2 from the germline V gene are SGHAT and FQDESV (reference sequence). V lost 2 bases and J 2 bases, leaving 13 bases between the germline ends. This CDR3 has 16 residues. The CDR3 region is CASSLINPQAYNEQFF. The CDR3 DNA follows: TGTGCCAGCAGCTTAATTAATCCCCAGGCCTACAATGAGCAGTTCTTC.

The rearrangement links TRBV20-1 to TRBJ2-5; the match to TRBD2 covers 10 bases. This CDR3 is 17 amino acids long. Germline V gene data show CDR1 as DFQATT and CDR2 as SNEGSKA (reference sequence). Unmatched junction bases numbered 8, after V lost 0 bases and J lost 1 base. The CDR3 DNA sequence: TGCAGTGCTAGAGATGACATAGCGGGAGGTCTCCAAGAGACCCAGTACTTC. This translates into CSARDDIAGGLQETQYF.

The chain is built from TRBV7-9 and TRBJ2-1; 10 bases map to TRBD2. The tail of the sequence fits TRBJ2-7 better, so the J call may be wrong. The CDR3 extends over 17 amino acids. The germline V gene encodes CDR1 SEHNR and CDR2 FQNEAQ (reference sequence). CDR3 DNA: TGTGCCAGCAGCTTATCACCGGGACTAGCGTTTTACAATGAGCAGTACTTC. It is translated as CASSLSPGLAFYNEQYF.

The chain recombines TRBV5-1 with TRBJ2-2, with 15 bases that match TRBD2. There are 17 residues in the CDR3. The germline V gene encodes CDR1 SGHRS and CDR2 YFSETQ. J gave up 0 bases and V 7 bases, and 4 bases lay outside the gene matches. CDR3 region: CASGLAGGLANTGELFF. The CDR3 coding sequence is TGCGCCAGCGGACTAGCGGGAGGGCTGGCGAACACCGGGGAGCTGTTTTTT. Full variable domain (remainder filled in from reference TRBV5-1 and TRBJ2-2): KAGVTQTPRYLIKTRGQQVTLSCSPISGHRSVSWYQQTPGQGLQFLFEYFSETQRNKGNFPGRFSGRQFSNSRSEMNVSTLELGDSALYLCASGLAGGLANTGELFFGEGSRLTVL.

This chain links TRBV29-1 with TRBJ2-7, with 9 positions matching TRBD1. J was trimmed by 3 bases and V by 7 bases; bases with no gene match: 4. The CDR3 sequence is 12 residues long. Per germline, CDR1 SQVTM and CDR2 ANQGSEA. The CDR3 nucleotides read TGCAGCGCCCGGGACAGGGACTACGAGCAGTACTTC. Its protein product is CSARDRDYEQYF.

This clonotype has more than one count but fewer than ten. The chain combines TRBV12-3 or TRBV12-4 with TRBJ2-1, with D perhaps TRBD2 (6 bases). V was trimmed by 5 bases and J by 10 bases, leaving 18 bases between them. The CDR3 spans 14 residues. The CDR3 reads CASSKGLDYSEQFF. CDR3 coding DNA: TGTGCCAGCAGTAAGGGACTGGACTACAGCGAGCAGTTCTTC.

In this sample, this clonotype turned up a few times. The rearrangement uses TRBV2 and TRBJ2-5; 11 positions match TRBD2. J gave up 2 bases and V 1 base, and 3 bases lay outside the gene matches. Germline values: CDR1 SNHLY, CDR2 FYNNEI. This CDR3 has 16 residues. The DNA for the CDR3 is TGTGCCAGCAGTGAAGGGGGGACTAGCGGACAAGAGACCCAGTACTTC. This sequence encodes CASSEGGTSGQETQYF.

The rearrangement joins TRBV20-1 to TRBJ2-3; D possibly corresponds to TRBD2 (5 bases). Trimming stripped 0 bases from V and 1 base from J, with 14 bases between. Germline V gene lookup returns CDR1 DFQATT and CDR2 SNEGSKA (reference sequence). This CDR3 spans 16 amino acids. The CDR3 region is CSARDQWGVGTDTQYF. The CDR3, as DNA: TGCAGTGCTAGAGATCAGTGGGGAGTTGGCACAGATACGCAGTATTTT.

The chain joins TRBV5-1 to TRBJ1-1, with no clear D. Trimming removed 4 bases from V and 0 bases from J, with 16 bases in between. The length of the CDR3 is 16 residues. Germline assignment: CDR1 SGHRS and CDR2 YFSETQ. The CDR3 spells CASSLAGAMMNTEAFF. CDR3 nucleotide sequence: TGCGCCAGCAGCCTGGCCGGAGCGATGATGAACACTGAAGCTTTCTTT.

The chain links TRBV4-3 to TRBJ1-5; D is unclear. Trimming left V 1 base short and J 15 bases short, with 16 bases between. The CDR3 totals 13 residues. Germline CDR1 reads LGHNA; CDR2 reads YSLEER. CDR3 sequence: CASSQVRWKVLHF. CDR3 in DNA: TGCGCCAGCAGCCAAGTTCGGTGGAAGGTCCTGCATTTT.

The chain couples TRBV20-1 to TRBJ2-1, with D perhaps matching TRBD2 (5 bases). CDR1 is DFQATT and CDR2 is SNEGSKA in the germline V gene (reference sequence). The CDR3 is 14 amino acids. Trimming shortened V by 1 base and J by 5 bases, and 12 bases separated the two germline ends. CDR3 nucleotides: TGCAGTGCTAGAGGGGGAGAGCACGACAATGAGCAGTTCTTC. Its translation is CSARGGEHDNEQFF.

This clonotype has a handful of counts. V usage is TRBV7-6 and J usage is TRBJ2-4; 10 bases line up with TRBD2. With the DNA end fitting TRBJ2-7 better, the J assignment may be wrong. Germline V gene data show CDR1 as SGHVS and CDR2 as FNYEAQ. This CDR3 comprises 15 residues. This CDR3 reads CASSTTGTSVYEQYF. CDR3 sequence (DNA): TGTGCCAGCAGCACAACCGGGACTAGCGTATACGAGCAGTACTTC.

Comment on this clonotype: One end of the junction varies from germline; a read error may be responsible. The chain recombines TRBV7-2 with TRBJ2-3, with D unclear. There are 15 residues in the CDR3. Per the germline V gene, CDR1 is SGHTA and CDR2 is FQGNSA. Here the CDR3 reads CVSTLPMGNTDTQYF. The DNA for the CDR3 is TGTGTCAGCACCTTACCTATGGGGAACACAGATACGCAGTATTTT.

This clonotype came up a few times. The CDR3 region has the DNA TGTGCCAGCAGCCAAGTAAGGCGGGAGAACACAGATACGCAGTATTTT. It is translated as CASSQVRRENTDTQYF. The V and J genes are TRBV4-2 and TRBJ2-3; 7 bases agree with TRBD2. V shed 1 base, J shed 2 bases, and the junction held 6 bases outside the gene matches. Germline V gene sequence: CDR1 LGHNA, CDR2 YNFKEQ. The CDR3 is 16 residues long.

This clonotype has only a few counts. A much larger clonotype is one base distant, so this may be a read error. V is TRBV28 and J is TRBJ2-1; D is undetermined. Germline-derived CDR1 and CDR2 are MDHEN and SYDVKM. The CDR3 is made up of 11 amino acids. CDR3 loop: CAGSFFYEQFF. The CDR3 DNA sequence: TGTGCCGGCAGTTTCTTCTATGAGCAGTTCTTC.

This sequence joins TRBV19 and TRBJ2-1; D may be TRBD1 or TRBD2 (5 bases each). Trimming took 6 bases from V and 4 from J, leaving 10 bases between them. The CDR3 has 13 residues. Germline CDR1 and CDR2: LNHDA and SQIVND (reference sequence). CDR3 loop: CASSRDQYNEQFF. As DNA, the CDR3 is TGTGCCAGTAGCCGGGACCAATACAATGAGCAGTTCTTC.

At least ten counts were recorded for this clonotype. The chain combines TRBV11-1 with TRBJ2-3; TRBD2 agrees at 10 bases. The CDR3 extends over 15 amino acids. V trimming: 5 bases; J trimming: 4 bases; junction bases outside the gene matches: 6. Germline V gene sequence: CDR1 SGHAT, CDR2 FQDESV (reference sequence). For the CDR3, the DNA is TGTGCCAGCAGCCCAGCGGGAGGGCCTTCAGATACGCAGTATTTT. Protein: CASSPAGGPSDTQYF.

This clonotype came up many times. The chain combines TRBV6-5 with TRBJ2-5; TRBD2 aligns across 11 bases. V was pared by 4 bases and J by 2 bases, with 6 bases of the junction left unmatched. Germline-derived CDR1 and CDR2 are MNHEY and SVGAGI. This CDR3 region has 16 residues. The CDR3 loop is CASSSYSGRGQETQYF. DNA of the CDR3: TGTGCCAGCAGTTCCTATAGCGGGAGGGGACAAGAGACCCAGTACTTC.

The rearrangement joins TRBV9 to TRBJ2-2; no firm D call. V shed 2 bases and J shed 7 bases, with 15 bases lying between them. CDR3 length: 15 residues. CDR1 SGDLS and CDR2 YYNGEE come from the germline V gene. In DNA form, the CDR3 reads TGTGCCAGCAGCGTTTTCCCAACCCTCGGCGGGGAGCTGTTTTTT. It specifies CASSVFPTLGGELFF.

This rearrangement joins TRBV29-1 to TRBJ2-7; no clear D gene. Between the trimmed V and J ends, which lost 7 bases and 2 bases, there was a span of 12 bases. The CDR3 sequence is 12 residues long. Germline V gene data show CDR1 as SQVTM and CDR2 as ANQGSEA. The CDR3 here is CSAVSTTYEQYF. In DNA, the CDR3 is TGCAGCGCCGTGAGTACGACCTACGAGCAGTACTTC.

This clonotype appeared many times. The chain combines TRBV7-3 with TRBJ2-7; D is possibly TRBD1 (6 bases). The V gene's germline CDR1 is SGHTA and CDR2 FQGTGA. This CDR3 region has 15 residues. Trimming left V 1 base short and J 2 bases short, with 12 bases between. CDR3: CASSLIPGDPYEQYF. DNA for the CDR3: TGTGCCAGCAGCTTAATCCCAGGGGACCCCTACGAGCAGTACTTC. Together with reference TRBV7-3 and TRBJ2-7, the CDR3 gives the full variable domain: GAGVSQTPSNKVTEKGKYVELRCDPISGHTALYWYRQSLGQGPEFLIYFQGTGAADDSGLPNDRFFAVRPEGSVSTLKIQRTERGDSAVYLCASSLIPGDPYEQYFGPGTRLTVT.

To note about this clonotype: At one of its ends the junction is not consistent with the germline gene, which may arise from a read error. This sequence joins TRBV14 and TRBJ2-1; D possibly corresponds to TRBD1 (6 bases). CDR3 length equals 14 residues. The germline V gene encodes CDR1 SGHDN and CDR2 FVKESK. CDR3 loop: CASSQGTRYNEQFF. In DNA form, the CDR3 reads TGTGCCAGTAGCCAGGGGACGAGATACAATGAGCAGTTCTTC. The complete variable domain, with remaining parts taken from reference TRBV14 and TRBJ2-1, reads EAGVTQFPSHSVIEKGQTVTLRCDPISGHDNLYWYRRVMGKEIKFLLHFVKESKQDESGMPNNRFLAERTGGTYSTLKVQPAELEDSGVYFCASSQGTRYNEQFFGPGTRLTVL.

The chain couples TRBV28 to TRBJ1-1, with 9 bases identical to TRBD1. Looked up from germline, CDR1 is MDHEN and CDR2 is SYDVKM. The junction had 5 bases not matched to a gene; V was cut back by 2 bases and J by 1 base. The CDR3 has 16 amino acids. The CDR3 region is CASSLLGQGGNTEAFF. CDR3 DNA sequence: TGTGCCAGCAGTTTACTGGGACAGGGAGGGAACACTGAAGCTTTCTTT.

This clonotype was picked up many times. The chain uses TRBV20-1 and TRBJ2-1; a weak D match, TRBD2 (6 bases). The germline CDR1 and CDR2 sequences are DFQATT and SNEGSKA (reference sequence). V lost 3 bases and J 7 bases, leaving 22 bases between the germline ends. CDR3 length: 16 residues. This CDR3 is CSASRGLREPLNEQFF. The CDR3 DNA reads as TGCAGTGCTAGCCGGGGACTTCGGGAGCCATTGAATGAGCAGTTCTTC.

To note about this clonotype: This may be a read error, as it is one base from a much larger clone. The chain uses TRBV11-3 and TRBJ1-2, with D tentatively TRBD1 (6 bases). In germline, CDR1 is SGHNT, CDR2 YENEEA. The CDR3 sequence is 15 residues long. This CDR3 is CASSAKNRVSDGSTF. The DNA for the CDR3 is TGTGCCAGCAGCGCGAAGAACAGGGTCTCCGATGGCTCCACCTTC. Combining the CDR3 with reference TRBV11-3 and TRBJ1-2 gives the whole variable domain EAGVVQSPRYKIIEKKQPVAFWCNPISGHNTLYWYLQNLGQGPELLIRYENEEAVDDSQLPKDRFSAERLKGVDSTLKIQPAELGDSAVYLCASSAKNRVSDGSTFGSGTRLTVV.

This clonotype was observed a handful of times. The V gene is TRBV2, the J gene TRBJ1-1, with D uncertain. The CDR3 contains 12 residues. V lost 7 bases to trimming and J lost 8 bases, with 14 bases between them. Germline V CDR1 and CDR2: SNHLY, FYNNEI. As DNA, the CDR3 is TGTGCCAGCACCACACCCCGAGGGGAAGCTTTCTTT. Its translation is CASTTPRGEAFF.

The rearrangement uses TRBV7-3 and TRBJ2-3; 8 bases map to TRBD2. Germline CDR1 reads SGHTA; CDR2 reads FQGTGA. The CDR3 consists of 14 residues. Trimming cost V 4 bases and J 4 bases; bases outside gene matches: 4. The DNA of the CDR3 is TGTGCCAGCAGCTCAGCGGGAGACCCAGATACGCAGTATTTT. Translation: CASSSAGDPDTQYF.

This clonotype was picked up one time. The chain couples TRBV29-1 to TRBJ1-1, with TRBD1 as a possible D gene (5 bases). Trimming pared 7 bases from V and 6 bases from J, leaving 21 bases between. There are 14 residues in the CDR3. Germline V gene sequence: CDR1 SQVTM, CDR2 ANQGSEA. As DNA, the CDR3 is TGCAGCGCTGGGGACCTTCCCGAGGTCCCTGAAGCTTTCTTT. It yields the protein CSAGDLPEVPEAFF. Filled out from reference TRBV29-1 and TRBJ1-1, the complete variable domain reads SAVISQKPSRDICQRGTSLTIQCQVDSQVTMMFWYRQQPGQSLTLIATANQGSEATYESGFVIDKFPISRPNLTFSTLTVSNMSPEDSSIYLCSAGDLPEVPEAFFGQGTRLTVV.